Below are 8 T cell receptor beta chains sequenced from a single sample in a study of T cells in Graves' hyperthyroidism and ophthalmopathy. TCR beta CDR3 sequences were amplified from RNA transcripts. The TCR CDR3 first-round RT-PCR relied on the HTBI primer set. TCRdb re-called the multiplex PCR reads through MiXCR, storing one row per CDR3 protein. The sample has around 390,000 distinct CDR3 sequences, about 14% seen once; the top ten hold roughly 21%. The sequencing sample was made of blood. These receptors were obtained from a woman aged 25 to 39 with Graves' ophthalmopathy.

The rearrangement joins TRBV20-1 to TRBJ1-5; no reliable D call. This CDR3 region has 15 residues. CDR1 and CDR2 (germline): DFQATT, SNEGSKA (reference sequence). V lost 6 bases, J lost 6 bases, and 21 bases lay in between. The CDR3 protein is CSANVWDNVGQPQHF. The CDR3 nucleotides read TGCAGTGCCAACGTTTGGGATAATGTAGGTCAGCCCCAGCATTTT.

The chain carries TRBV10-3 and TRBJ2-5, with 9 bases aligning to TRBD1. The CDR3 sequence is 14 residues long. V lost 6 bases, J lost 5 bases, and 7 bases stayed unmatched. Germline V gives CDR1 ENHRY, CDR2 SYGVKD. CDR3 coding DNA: TGTGCCATCAGCACAGGGGGCGCAGGGGAGACCCAGTACTTC. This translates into CAISTGGAGETQYF.

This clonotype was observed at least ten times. CDR3 in DNA: TGTGCCAGCTCCTCCAAGCCGAATCAGCCCCAGCATTTT. Protein: CASSSKPNQPQHF. J is TRBJ1-5 and V is TRBV18; D call uncertain. The CDR3 spans 13 residues. Deletions cut 6 bases from V and 4 bases from J, with 10 bases between. In germline, CDR1 is KGHSH, CDR2 LQKENI.

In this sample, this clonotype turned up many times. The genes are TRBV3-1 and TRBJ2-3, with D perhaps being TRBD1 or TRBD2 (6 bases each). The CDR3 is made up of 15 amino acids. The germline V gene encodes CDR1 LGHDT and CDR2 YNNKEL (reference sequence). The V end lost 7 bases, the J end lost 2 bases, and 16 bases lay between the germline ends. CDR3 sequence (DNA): TGTGCCAGCACCTCCCCCGGGGGCGCCACAGATACGCAGTATTTT. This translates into CASTSPGGATDTQYF.

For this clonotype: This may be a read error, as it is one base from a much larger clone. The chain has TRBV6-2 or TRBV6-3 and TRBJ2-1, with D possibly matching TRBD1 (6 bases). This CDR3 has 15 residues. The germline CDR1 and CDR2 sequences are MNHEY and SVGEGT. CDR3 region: CASRDLGGLDNEPFF. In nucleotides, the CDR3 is TGTGCCAGCAGAGACCTAGGGGGATTGGACAATGAGCCGTTCTTC.

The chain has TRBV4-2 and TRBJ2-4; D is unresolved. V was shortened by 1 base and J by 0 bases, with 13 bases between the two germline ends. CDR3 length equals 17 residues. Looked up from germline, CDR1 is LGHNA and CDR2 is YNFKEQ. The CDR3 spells CASSQGPRAVAKNIQYF. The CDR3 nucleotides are TGTGCCAGCAGCCAAGGCCCTCGGGCGGTAGCCAAAAACATTCAGTACTTC.

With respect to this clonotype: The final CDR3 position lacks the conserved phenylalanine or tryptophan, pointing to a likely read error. CDR3 in amino acids: CASNEQGMGSQPQHS. CDR3 nucleotides: TGTGCCAGCAACGAACAGGGGATGGGTAGTCAGCCCCAGCATTCT. This chain connects TRBV9 to TRBJ1-5; 7 bases match TRBD1. Germline assignment: CDR1 SGDLS and CDR2 YYNGEE. The CDR3 is made up of 15 amino acids. V dropped 6 bases and J dropped 6; count of bases not matched to a gene: 12.

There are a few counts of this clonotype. The DNA of the CDR3 is TGCAGTGCTAGAGATTCGAGAGAAAACTATAATTCACCCCTCCACTTT. Amino acid sequence: CSARDSRENYNSPLHF. The rearrangement uses TRBV20-1 and TRBJ1-6; D not resolved. Germline V gene lookup returns CDR1 DFQATT and CDR2 SNEGSKA (reference sequence). V shed 0 bases and J shed 3 bases, with 12 bases lying between them. The CDR3 runs 16 residues.